This record looks at one TCR beta chain sequence and its context. This record comes from a study of T cells in Graves' hyperthyroidism and ophthalmopathy. On the study more broadly: Peripheral blood sampling occurred at initial diagnosis, before any treatment.

Amplification of TCR beta CDR3 regions was performed using RNA transcripts as template. During a first-round RT-PCR of the TCR CDR3, the HTBI primer set was used. MiXCR was run by TCRdb on the multiplex PCR reads, yielding one entry per CDR3 protein. This table holds over 200,000 distinct CDR3 sequences, approximately 20% found once. Hyperthyroidism had been newly diagnosed in patients aged 18 to 65, and its duration was under 2 months. Exclusion of patients followed from uncontrolled infection, other autoimmune disease, pregnancy or lactation. The diagnostic basis comprised clinical symptoms, serum thyroxine and TRAb, thyroid ultrasound and orbital computed tomography. J lost 2 bases, V lost 3 bases, and 5 bases had no gene match. Germline CDR1 SGDLS, CDR2 YYNGEE. The CDR3 spans 15 residues.

The source is a middle-aged man with Graves' hyperthyroidism. Sequencing input: blood. V gene TRBV9 combines with J gene TRBJ2-7, with 10 bases lining up with TRBD2. The chain's CDR3 is CASSGGLAETYEQYF. DNA of the CDR3: TGTGCCAGCAGCGGCGGACTAGCGGAGACCTACGAGCAGTACTTC.